The 14 T cell receptor beta chains below all came from one sample that was sequenced in a study of T cell responses to AZD1222 COVID-19 vaccine. Sequenced by immunoSEQ multiplex PCR; TCRdb stores in-frame clones only, minus some. The data contain 120,000 or so clones, roughly nine tenths of them singletons. The starting material was peripheral blood, obtained on day 0 of AZD1222 vaccination. All receptors derive from an adult in good health.

V is TRBV7-8 and J is TRBJ1-5; 10 bases are a match to TRBD1. Germline CDR1 is SGHVS and CDR2 is FQNEAQ. V shed 4 bases and J 8 bases; nucleotides not matched to a gene: 5. CDR3 length: 14 amino acids. Written as DNA, the CDR3 is TGTGCCAGCAGCTCGACAGGGGGCCGGGAGCCCCAGCATTTT. Encoded protein: CASSSTGGREPQHF.

The rearrangement links TRBV23-1 to TRBJ2-2; 9 bases agree with TRBD1. TRBV23-1 is sorted into the ORF group, with uncertain function. The CDR3 totals 18 residues. The trim removed 6 bases at V and 1 base at J, leaving 12 bases unmatched. CDR3 in amino acids: CASSHGYRGLLNTGELFF. The CDR3 DNA sequence: TGCGCCAGCAGCCACGGGTACAGGGGGCTTTTGAACACCGGGGAGCTGTTTTTT.

Comment on this clone: Other DNA sequences of this sample code for an identical CDR3. The J gene is TRBJ2-2, the V gene TRBV9, with D maybe TRBD1 (5 bases). CDR3 length: 14 amino acids. Trimming left V 1 base short and J 6 bases short, with 10 bases between. Looked up from germline, CDR1 is SGDLS and CDR2 is YYNGEE. CDR3 sequence (DNA): TGTGCCAGCAGCGTAAGGGGTGGGGCCGGGGAGCTGTTTTTT. It codes for CASSVRGGAGELFF.

This rearrangement joins TRBV7-6 to TRBJ2-7; D is unclear. The CDR3 runs to 14 residues. Germline V gives CDR1 SGHVS, CDR2 FNYEAQ. Trimming removed 5 bases from V and 0 bases from J, with 11 bases in between. The DNA for the CDR3 is TGTGCCAGCAGCCCCCGGACCCACTCCTACGAGCAGTACTTC. Residues: CASSPRTHSYEQYF.

The chain combines TRBV13 with TRBJ2-1; 13 nucleotides match TRBD2. V lost 5 bases to trimming and J lost 10 bases; unmatched junction nucleotides: 8. The CDR3 is made up of 15 amino acids. Germline assignment: CDR1 PRHDT and CDR2 FYEKMQ (reference sequence). The CDR3 loop reads CASSTRTSGGEEQFF. CDR3 nucleotides: TGTGCCAGCAGCACCAGGACTAGCGGGGGTGAAGAGCAGTTCTTC.

The chain carries TRBV19 and TRBJ1-1; possible D gene TRBD1, 5 bases. The CDR3 totals 14 residues. Trimming left V 5 bases short and J 6 bases short, with 16 bases between. The germline V gene has CDR1 LNHDA and CDR2 SQIVND (reference sequence). CDR3 loop: CASSVPGLRPEAFF. CDR3 DNA sequence: TGTGCCAGTAGTGTACCGGGGCTCCGGCCTGAAGCTTTCTTT.

The chain employs TRBV7-2 and TRBJ2-5; the D call may be TRBD1 or TRBD2 (6 bases each). The CDR3 has 15 amino acids. Trimming took 3 bases from V and 5 from J, leaving 16 bases between them. Per germline, CDR1 SGHTA and CDR2 FQGNSA. CDR3 region: CASSFGLGGRETQYF. The CDR3 DNA reads as TGTGCCAGCAGCTTTGGATTAGGGGGGCGGGAGACCCAGTACTTC.

V usage is TRBV12-2 and J usage is TRBJ2-7. TRBV12-2 is designated a pseudogene. The CDR3 loop spans 18 amino acids. The CDR3 nucleotides are TGTGCAAGTCGCTTAAGGACGGGTCAGGAATCCGACGGTTACGAGCAGTACTTC. As protein: CASRLRTGQESDGYEQYF.

The J gene is TRBJ2-1, the V gene TRBV12-1; the table assigns TRBD2, which was not confirmed against the DNA. TRBV12-1 is shown as a pseudogene. This CDR3 has 16 amino acids. The CDR3 region has the DNA TGTGCCAGCAGCGACGGCGGGACTAGGGGGTACAATGAGCAGTTCTTC. As protein: CASSDGGTRGYNEQFF.

The chain uses TRBV5-1 and TRBJ1-2; 8 bases match TRBD1. This CDR3 contains 15 residues. Trimming removed 2 bases from V and 0 bases from J; junction bases left unmatched: 3. Per germline, CDR1 SGHRS and CDR2 YFSETQ. CDR3 nucleotides: TGCGCCAGCAGCTTATCAGGGGGCTCTAACTATGGCTACACCTTC. This gives the protein CASSLSGGSNYGYTF. Drawing the rest from reference TRBV5-1 and TRBJ1-2, the complete variable domain is KAGVTQTPRYLIKTRGQQVTLSCSPISGHRSVSWYQQTPGQGLQFLFEYFSETQRNKGNFPGRFSGRQFSNSRSEMNVSTLELGDSALYLCASSLSGGSNYGYTFGSGTRLTVV.

In this sample, this clone turned up once. This rearrangement joins TRBV4-1 to TRBJ1-5; no firm D call. CDR1 is MGHRA and CDR2 is YSYEKL in the germline V gene. The ends were cut back, 3 bases at V and 0 bases at J, with 6 bases in the middle. CDR3 size: 14 residues. Here the CDR3 reads CASSQTNSNQPQHF. The CDR3 DNA sequence: TGCGCCAGCAGCCAGACGAATAGCAATCAGCCCCAGCATTTT.

This sequence joins TRBV28 and TRBJ2-1, with D perhaps being TRBD1 or TRBD2 (6 bases each). The CDR3 has 13 residues. The V gene's germline CDR1 is MDHEN and CDR2 SYDVKM. V lost 5 bases and J 7 bases, leaving 12 bases between the germline ends. This CDR3 reads CASSPGGLNEQFF. In DNA form, the CDR3 reads TGTGCCAGCAGTCCCGGGGGCTTGAATGAGCAGTTCTTC.

A few counts support this clone. The rearrangement links TRBV7-3 to TRBJ1-1, with D possibly TRBD1 on 5 matching bases. The CDR3 is 13 amino acids. Germline V gene data show CDR1 as SGHTA and CDR2 as FQGTGA. V lost 5 bases and J lost 1, with 8 bases in between. CDR3: CASSRGGNTEAFF. The CDR3 DNA is TGTGCCAGCAGCCGCGGGGGGAACACTGAAGCTTTCTTT. Together with reference TRBV7-3 and TRBJ1-1, the CDR3 gives the full variable domain: GAGVSQTPSNKVTEKGKYVELRCDPISGHTALYWYRQSLGQGPEFLIYFQGTGAADDSGLPNDRFFAVRPEGSVSTLKIQRTERGDSAVYLCASSRGGNTEAFFGQGTRLTVV.

Written as DNA, the CDR3 is TGTGCCAGCAGTTTGCAGGGGGTTAATGAAAAACTGTTTTTT. Its protein product is CASSLQGVNEKLFF. The chain links TRBV28 to TRBJ1-4; TRBD1 matches 7 bases. The V gene end was trimmed by 3 bases and the J gene end by 4 bases; junction bases not matched to a gene: 2. Germline V lookup: CDR1 MDHEN, CDR2 SYDVKM. The CDR3 covers 14 residues.